A single TCR beta chain is shown here with its context. What it binds is not known. V was trimmed by 1 base and J by 4 bases, leaving 13 bases between them. The CDR3 length is 15 residues. The germline gives CDR1 SGHVS, CDR2 FQNEAQ. These data belong to a study of cytomegalovirus exposure and HLA in healthy donors. PCR involved 60 Vbeta and 13 Jbeta primers. Some clones are missing from TCRdb's copy, which holds only in-frame ones; the method was immunoSEQ multiplex PCR. This sample has 150,000 to 200,000 clones, with 79% found just once. Study-wide points: A later analysis by the authors found several of the most significant clusters apparently linked to common viral pathogens. Presence/absence analysis assumed near-uniform sequencing depth across donors.

Sequenced sample: PBMCs. This TCR came from a woman aged 40 to 50 in good health and CMV-seronegative. The chain uses TRBV7-8 and TRBJ2-5; possible D gene TRBD2, 7 bases. CDR3 DNA sequence: TGTGCCAGCAGCTTAGGGGGGGCGGGGGTAGAGACCCAGTACTTC. It encodes CASSLGGAGVETQYF.